This T cell receptor beta chain was captured by sequencing in a study of blood T cells in healthy people across ages. Across the study: Template switching captured about one barcoded beta molecule per two T cells.

Study results and limitations: Long-lived donors had more naive CD4+ cells and higher diversity than aged donors. Leaving the PBMCs unsorted stopped any conclusive comparison of naive versus antigen-experienced cells.

Regarding this clonotype: Its cognate antigen is unknown.

Germline V gives CDR1 SGDLS, CDR2 YYNGEE. The ends were cut back, 1 base at V and 2 bases at J, with 14 bases in the middle. The CDR3 length is 16 residues. Then a second PCR, running about 6 to 12 cycles, was carried out with a sample-barcoded 5' primer and a J-beta primer mix. TCRdb re-called the 5' RACE reads with MiXCR, one entry per CDR3 protein. The sample contains around 2 million distinct CDR3 sequences, more than 35% of which appear only once. Sequenced material: blood. The chain recombines TRBV9 with TRBJ2-3, with D possibly TRBD1 on 5 matching bases. The receptor's source is a human donor in good health. This CDR3 is CASSVTDDSHTDTQYF. CDR3 bases: TGTGCCAGCAGCGTAACCGATGACAGCCACACAGATACGCAGTATTTT.